A single sample is the source of the 16 T cell receptor beta chains below, sequenced in a study of T cell repertoires in cytomegalovirus infection. TCRdb reprocessed the reads with MiXCR, giving one entry per CDR3 protein. The sample holds about 85,000 distinct CDR3 sequences, around half seen once. These receptors have no identified antigens. Specimen: CD8+ T cells from cultured PBMCs, collected from culture after CMV antigen stimulation. The source of these receptors is a human donor in good health (CMV status not recorded). Some clones in this sample may be carry-over from other donors' samples.

V gene TRBV27 combines with J gene TRBJ1-6; weak D call: TRBD1 (5 bases). Germline CDR1 reads MNHEY; CDR2 reads SMNVEV (reference sequence). The ends were cut back, 6 bases at V and 9 bases at J, with 12 bases in the middle. The CDR3 contains 13 residues. CDR3 sequence (DNA): TGTGCCAGCAGATCGGGACTTTTTTCACCCCTCCACTTT. Translation: CASRSGLFSPLHF.

The chain is built from TRBV7-4 and TRBJ2-7; 7 bases are shared with TRBD2. Germline V gene sequence: CDR1 SGHVT, CDR2 SQSDAQ. This CDR3 region has 15 residues. With V trimmed by 5 bases and J by 9 bases, 16 bases remained unmatched. This CDR3 is CASSPLESGATRQYF. In nucleotides, the CDR3 is TGTGCCAGCAGCCCTCTCGAGAGCGGGGCCACTCGGCAGTACTTC.

This sequence joins TRBV27 and TRBJ1-1, with D perhaps TRBD1 (6 bases). The V end was cut by 0 bases, the J end by 1 base, with 12 bases between. The germline gives CDR1 MNHEY, CDR2 SMNVEV (reference sequence). The CDR3 totals 16 residues. CDR3 bases: TGTGCCAGCAGTTTATCGGTTGAACAGGGGAACACTGAAGCTTTCTTT. It is translated as CASSLSVEQGNTEAFF.

Only a few counts were recorded for this clonotype. A junction boundary mismatches the germline segment, possibly from a read error. This chain links TRBV7-7 with TRBJ2-5; D is perhaps TRBD2 (5 bases). CDR1 and CDR2 (germline): SSHAT, FNYEAQ (reference sequence). The CDR3 is made up of 15 amino acids. The chain's CDR3 is CASSKVPSSGETQYF. CDR3 nucleotides: TGTGCTAGCAGCAAGGTCCCCTCAAGCGGCGAGACCCAGTACTTC.

This chain uses TRBV12-3 or TRBV12-4 with TRBJ1-2; TRBD1 is a possible D gene (5 bases). V lost 1 base, J lost 8 bases, and 20 bases lay in between. This CDR3 has 16 amino acids. CDR3 coding DNA: TGTGCCAGCAGTTTAGGCTCGGGCCGAGGGGTCAGAGGCTACACCTTC. As protein: CASSLGSGRGVRGYTF.

This clonotype was observed a single time. The V gene is TRBV7-9, the J gene TRBJ2-3, with D hard to call. Trimming shortened V by 1 base and J by 6 bases, and 11 bases separated the two germline ends. The CDR3 totals 14 residues. Germline CDR1 and CDR2: SEHNR and FQNEAQ (reference sequence). CDR3 region: CASSLEGPGDTQYF. The CDR3 DNA reads TGTGCCAGCAGCTTAGAGGGTCCCGGGGATACGCAGTATTTT.

Only a few counts were recorded for this clonotype. The chain uses TRBV4-2 and TRBJ2-3; TRBD1 matches 10 bases. Germline lookup yields CDR1 LGHNA and CDR2 YNFKEQ. This CDR3 spans 18 amino acids. With V trimmed by 2 bases and J by 2 bases, 10 bases remained unmatched. The DNA of the CDR3 is TGTGCCAGCAGCCAATCACCCCCGGGACAGGGGATCACAGATACGCAGTATTTT. This gives the protein CASSQSPPGQGITDTQYF.

CDR3: CASSPRLRRGYTF. CDR3 coding DNA: TGTGCCAGCAGTCCCAGGTTGCGCCGTGGCTACACCTTC. J is TRBJ1-2 and V is TRBV27; D is uncertain. The CDR3 is made up of 13 amino acids. V dropped 5 bases and J dropped 7 bases, with 14 bases sitting between them. Germline CDR1 reads MNHEY; CDR2 reads SMNVEV (reference sequence).

The CDR3 region has the DNA TGTGCCAGCAGGGGCGGGATCACCATATATTTT. Translation: CASRGGITIYF. The chain couples TRBV4-2 to TRBJ1-3; D gene uncertain. Germline values: CDR1 LGHNA, CDR2 YNFKEQ. The CDR3 contains 11 residues. V was cut by 6 bases and J by 9 bases, with 9 bases left in between.

This sequence joins TRBV29-1 and TRBJ2-2; 8 bases are a match to TRBD2. The trim removed 2 bases at V and 1 base at J, leaving 6 bases unmatched. This CDR3 is 16 amino acids long. Germline V lookup: CDR1 SQVTM, CDR2 ANQGSEA. The CDR3 is CSVEFGSGMNTGELFF. The CDR3 nucleotides read TGCAGCGTTGAATTCGGTAGCGGGATGAACACCGGGGAGCTGTTTTTT.

The chain uses TRBV19 and TRBJ1-5; TRBD1 matches 10 bases. The CDR3 extends over 15 amino acids. Per germline, CDR1 LNHDA and CDR2 SQIVND (reference sequence). V was pared by 8 bases and J by 7 bases, with 11 bases of the junction left unmatched. The CDR3 nucleotides are TGTGCCAGTGCTTGGGGACAGGGGTCAAGGCAGCCCCAGCATTTT. Its protein product is CASAWGQGSRQPQHF.

This sequence joins TRBV7-9 and TRBJ2-6; TRBD1 matches at 7 bases. J was trimmed by 0 bases and V by 7 bases; bases with no gene match: 9. The CDR3 covers 17 residues. CDR1 SEHNR and CDR2 FQNEAQ come from the germline V gene (reference sequence). DNA for the CDR3: TGTGCCAGCAATGCAGGGACAGAGTACTCTGGGGCCAACGTCCTGACTTTC. The encoded protein is CASNAGTEYSGANVLTF.

This clonotype was seen a handful of times. V usage is TRBV7-6 and J usage is TRBJ1-1, with D uncertain. The CDR3 spans 13 residues. CDR1 is SGHVS, CDR2 FNYEAQ, per germline. V dropped 0 bases and J dropped 1 base, with 3 bases sitting between them. The DNA for the CDR3 is TGTGCCAGCAGCTTAGCTGCGAACACTGAAGCTTTCTTT. Its translation is CASSLAANTEAFF.

This clonotype occurred a few times. V is TRBV12-3 or TRBV12-4 and J is TRBJ2-1, with D tentatively TRBD1 (6 bases). V gave up 6 bases and J gave up 5 bases, with 14 bases separating them. The CDR3 consists of 14 residues. In nucleotides, the CDR3 is TGTGCCAGCAGCCTCCCGCAGGGGAACAATGAGCAGTTCTTC. Protein product: CASSLPQGNNEQFF.

The chain recombines TRBV7-6 with TRBJ2-7; the match to TRBD2 covers 10 bases. Trimming removed 8 bases from V and 4 bases from J; junction bases left unmatched: 5. Germline CDR1 and CDR2: SGHVS and FNYEAQ. This CDR3 comprises 13 residues. The DNA for the CDR3 is TGTGCCAGCGGTCTAGCGGGAGATTACGAGCAGTACTTC. Encoded protein: CASGLAGDYEQYF.

V usage is TRBV27 and J usage is TRBJ1-6, with unresolved D. Per the germline V gene, CDR1 is MNHEY and CDR2 is SMNVEV (reference sequence). The V and J ends lost 0 bases and 7 bases respectively, with 10 bases between them. The CDR3 has 15 residues. CDR3 nucleotides: TGTGCCAGCAGTTTATCGCCCTCGGGGAATTCACCCCTCCACTTT. The encoded protein is CASSLSPSGNSPLHF.